The 18 T cell receptor beta chains below all came from one sample that was sequenced in a study of blood T cells in healthy people across ages. Using a J-beta primer mix together with a sample-barcoded 5' primer, a second PCR was run for about 6 to 12 cycles. TCRdb called the 5' RACE reads again in MiXCR, with one record for every CDR3 protein. The table includes some 1,000,000 distinct CDR3 sequences, around 25% detected once. Another study also made use of these data, one on T cells of mothers and their children.

Sequenced material: blood. The origin of the receptors is a girl aged 2 to 10 in good health.

The V call is TRBV29-1, the J call TRBJ2-3, with D possibly TRBD2 on 6 matching bases. This CDR3 has 14 residues. Germline-derived CDR1 and CDR2 are SQVTM and ANQGSEA. Trimming pared 2 bases from V and 2 bases from J, leaving 11 bases between. The CDR3 DNA follows: TGCAGCGTTGAATCGGGGGAATACACAGATACGCAGTATTTT. It specifies CSVESGEYTDTQYF.

This clonotype has a handful of counts. One end of the junction is discordant with germline, which a read error may explain. The rearrangement links TRBV29-1 to TRBJ2-5, with 11 bases that match TRBD2. Gene TRBJ2-1 matches the end of the DNA better, so the J call may be wrong. The CDR3 runs 15 residues. Germline CDR1 SQVTM, CDR2 ANQGSEA. CDR3 loop: CSLDTGTSGSYEQFF. Here the CDR3 DNA reads TGCAGCCTTGATACCGGGACTAGCGGTTCCTATGAGCAGTTCTTC.

The chain recombines TRBV28 with TRBJ2-5; D gene unclear. Between the trimmed V and J ends, which lost 6 bases and 4 bases, there was a span of 12 bases. Germline V gene sequence: CDR1 MDHEN, CDR2 SYDVKM. The CDR3 sequence is 13 residues long. As DNA, the CDR3 is TGTGCCAGCAGCCGTCAAGATCTAGAGACCCAGTACTTC. This gives the protein CASSRQDLETQYF.

The rearrangement joins TRBV6-1 to TRBJ2-5; D is perhaps TRBD1 or TRBD2 (6 bases each). Trimming pared 7 bases from V and 8 bases from J, leaving 23 bases between. The germline V gene has CDR1 MNHNS and CDR2 SASEGT. There are 15 residues in the CDR3. CDR3 protein: CASIPRGMGGDTQYF. The CDR3 region has the DNA TGTGCCAGCATCCCGAGGGGGATGGGGGGCGACACCCAGTACTTC.

About this clonotype: Sequence at one end of the junction differs from germline and may be a read error. The chain carries TRBV7-7 and TRBJ2-5; the D gene is possibly TRBD1 (5 bases). Germline lookup yields CDR1 SSHAT and CDR2 FNYEAQ (reference sequence). The CDR3 is 15 amino acids. The CDR3 DNA reads as TGTGCTAGCAGCCCCCTGACAGCGTTTCAAGAGACCCAGTACTTC. It encodes CASSPLTAFQETQYF.

In its sample, this clonotype was seen once. V gene TRBV11-2 combines with J gene TRBJ1-1, with 9 bases fitting TRBD1. J gave up 4 bases and V 6 bases, and 9 bases lay outside the gene matches. Germline V lookup: CDR1 SGHAT, CDR2 FQNNGV. The CDR3 covers 15 residues. The CDR3 DNA reads TGTGCCAGCAGGAGGGACAGGGCGATGAGCACTGAAGCTTTCTTT. Protein sequence: CASRRDRAMSTEAFF.

This clonotype has just a few counts. The rearrangement joins TRBV7-9 to TRBJ2-3; 11 nucleotides agree with TRBD2. V lost 2 bases to trimming and J lost 0 bases; unmatched junction nucleotides: 10. The CDR3 spans 19 residues. CDR1 SEHNR and CDR2 FQNEAQ come from the germline V gene (reference sequence). The CDR3 region is CASSLLAGGPKTSTDTQYF. In DNA, the CDR3 is TGTGCCAGCAGCTTACTAGCGGGGGGACCAAAAACTAGCACAGATACGCAGTATTTT.

This clonotype was found a few times. The V call is TRBV20-1, the J call TRBJ2-7; D is ambiguous. Germline V lookup: CDR1 DFQATT, CDR2 SNEGSKA (reference sequence). This CDR3 contains 15 residues. Deletions cut 3 bases from V and 2 bases from J, with 17 bases between. CDR3 region: CSARWAIHGTYEQYF. As DNA, the CDR3 is TGCAGTGCTAGGTGGGCCATTCACGGTACCTACGAGCAGTACTTC.

The chain couples TRBV19 to TRBJ1-4, with unresolved D. V dropped 5 bases and J dropped 0 bases, with 7 bases sitting between them. There are 14 residues in the CDR3. Germline V lookup: CDR1 LNHDA, CDR2 SQIVND (reference sequence). As DNA, the CDR3 is TGTGCCAGTAGTGGCCAGACAACTAATGAAAAACTGTTTTTT. This gives the protein CASSGQTTNEKLFF. The whole variable domain, filled in from reference TRBV19 and TRBJ1-4, reads DGGITQSPKYLFRKEGQNVTLSCEQNLNHDAMYWYRQDPGQGLRLIYYSQIVNDFQKGDIAEGYSVSREKKESFPLTVTSAQKNPTAFYLCASSGQTTNEKLFFGSGTQLSVL.

The chain is built from TRBV4-2 and TRBJ2-3; TRBD2 agrees at 15 bases. This CDR3 has 19 residues. Trimming cost V 0 bases and J 4 bases; bases outside gene matches: 8. Germline V gene lookup returns CDR1 LGHNA and CDR2 YNFKEQ. The CDR3 DNA follows: TGTGCCAGCAGCCAAGAGTGGACTAGCGGGGGGGCGGTTGCAGATACGCAGTATTTT. It codes for CASSQEWTSGGAVADTQYF.

The V gene is TRBV4-2, the J gene TRBJ2-3, with 9 bases identical to TRBD1. The V segment lost 3 bases and the J segment 4 bases; nucleotides outside the gene matches: 11. The CDR3 contains 17 residues. Germline-derived CDR1 and CDR2 are LGHNA and YNFKEQ. The chain's CDR3 is CASSHLRDRDLPDTQYF. CDR3 nucleotide sequence: TGTGCCAGCAGCCATCTCCGGGACAGGGATTTGCCAGATACGCAGTATTTT.

This clonotype was detected only a few times. The chain has TRBV9 and TRBJ2-3; no clear D. The V and J ends lost 4 bases and 2 bases respectively, with 8 bases between them. The CDR3 is 13 amino acids. Per the germline V gene, CDR1 is SGDLS and CDR2 is YYNGEE. The CDR3 coding sequence is TGTGCCAGCAGCCCCTACTCCACAGATACGCAGTATTTT. This translates into CASSPYSTDTQYF. The full variable domain, completed using reference TRBV9 and TRBJ2-3, is DSGVTQTPKHLITATGQRVTLRCSPRSGDLSVYWYQQSLDQGLQFLIQYYNGEERAKGNILERFSAQQFPDLHSELNLSSLELGDSALYFCASSPYSTDTQYFGPGTRLTVL.

The J gene is TRBJ2-1, the V gene TRBV2, with TRBD1 matching 11 bases. J lost 8 bases, V lost 6 bases, and 3 bases had no gene match. CDR1 is SNHLY, CDR2 FYNNEI, per germline. The CDR3 contains 13 residues. The CDR3 sequence: CASRRTGGDEQFF. The CDR3 DNA sequence: TGTGCCAGCAGGAGGACAGGGGGCGATGAGCAGTTCTTC.

This clonotype was seen just once. The V call is TRBV25-1, the J call TRBJ2-1; D may be TRBD1 (5 bases). V was clipped by 8 bases and J by 5 bases, with 13 bases between them. The V gene's germline CDR1 is MGHDK and CDR2 SYGVNS. The length of the CDR3 is 13 residues. For the CDR3, the DNA is TGTGCCAGCGGGGCTTCCGAGGACAATGAGCAGTTCTTC. Residues: CASGASEDNEQFF.

This clonotype has just a few counts. The V call is TRBV12-3 or TRBV12-4, the J call TRBJ2-1; 12 nucleotides match TRBD2. The CDR3 is made up of 16 amino acids. V gave up 5 bases and J gave up 7 bases; unmatched junction bases: 9. DNA of the CDR3: TGTGCCAGCAGTGCCGACTTAACTAGCGGGAGGAATGAGCAGTTCTTC. Translation: CASSADLTSGRNEQFF.

Many counts were recorded for this clonotype. The rearrangement joins TRBV10-3 to TRBJ2-1; 13 bases agree with TRBD2. After removal of 0 bases from V and 5 bases from J, the junction contained 7 bases not matched to a gene. CDR1 is ENHRY and CDR2 is SYGVKD in the germline V gene. The CDR3 length is 18 residues. The CDR3 spells CAISESSGLAGANNEQFF. As DNA, the CDR3 is TGTGCCATCAGTGAGTCTTCCGGACTAGCGGGGGCGAACAATGAGCAGTTCTTC.

V gene TRBV24-1 combines with J gene TRBJ2-1; D not resolved. From germline, CDR1 is KGHDR and CDR2 SFDVKD. This CDR3 has 14 residues. V was clipped by 0 bases and J by 5 bases, with 7 bases between them. The CDR3 sequence is CATSDLSEHNEQFF. As DNA, the CDR3 is TGTGCCACCAGTGATTTGTCAGAGCACAATGAGCAGTTCTTC.

The chain uses TRBV3-1 and TRBJ2-7; no clear D gene. The V end lost 4 bases, the J end lost 0 bases, and 16 bases lay between the germline ends. The CDR3 has 16 residues. Per germline, CDR1 LGHDT and CDR2 YNNKEL (reference sequence). The CDR3 nucleotides are TGTGCCAGCAGCCCCACGTGGGCTTCTACCTCCTACGAGCAGTACTTC. This sequence encodes CASSPTWASTSYEQYF.